Sequencing of this TCR beta chain was carried out in a study of blood T cell repertoires in COVID-19. Germline loops: CDR1 MGHRA, CDR2 YSYEKL. V gave up 4 bases and J gave up 4 bases; unmatched junction bases: 8. The CDR3 has 15 amino acids. Some clones are missing from TCRdb's copy, which holds only in-frame ones; the method was immunoSEQ multiplex PCR. The sample has some 320,000 clones, 85% seen once. The rearrangement uses TRBV4-1 and TRBJ1-1; 8 nucleotides align to TRBD1. This clonotype was sampled from a woman in her thirties who had been exposed to COVID-19. The sequencing input was PBMCs or T cells enriched from blood (not recorded which). The CDR3 DNA sequence: TGCGCCAGCAGCCTCCCCGGACAGGGAGCCACTGAAGCTTTCTTT. As protein: CASSLPGQGATEAFF.